This TCR beta chain was identified in a study of CD8+ T cells in alopecia areata. V was pared by 3 bases and J by 8 bases, with 8 bases between. Per the germline V gene, CDR1 is GTSNPN and CDR2 is SVGIG (reference sequence). This CDR3 has 12 residues. Treatment defined: oral pan-JAK inhibitor, 5-10 mg twice daily. In each case, RNA was isolated and then reverse transcribed into cDNA as the sequencing template. Clones were sequenced by immunoSEQ multiplex PCR, and TCRdb holds only the in-frame ones, with some missing. The table lists approximately 160,000 clones, approximately 57% of them singletons. The genes are TRBV30 and TRBJ1-6; D uncertain. The source is a human donor with alopecia areata. The sequences come from CD4+ T cells sorted from blood, collected at week 24, from a patient treated with tofacitinib. The CDR3 region has the DNA TGTGCCTGGAGGAGACACTATTCACCCCTCCACTTT. Translated: CAWRRHYSPLHF.